This T cell receptor (beta chain) was captured in a study of T cells after yellow fever vaccination. About the research overall: Researchers used SMART-Seq v4 Ultra Low Input to prepare fractions that had low cell numbers.

It was through 5'RACE template switching that TCR cDNA was made, with a universal primer site and UMIs added. TCRdb recomputed calls from the 5' RACE reads with MiXCR, one row per CDR3 protein. The sample contains roughly 240,000 distinct CDR3 sequences, around 6.7% of which appear only once. Trimming cost V 6 bases and J 11 bases, with 14 bases left between them. The CDR3 is 11 residues long. Germline V gene lookup returns CDR1 SQVTM and CDR2 ANQGSEA. The receptor's source is a young man who received the YFV17D yellow fever vaccine. This chain uses TRBV29-1 with TRBJ2-1, with D perhaps TRBD2 (5 bases). Sequenced here: CD4+ T cells sorted from PBMCs, sampled on the day of the yellow fever booster vaccination. The CDR3: CSVGGRSQQFF. The CDR3 DNA sequence: TGCAGCGTAGGAGGACGGAGCCAGCAGTTCTTC.